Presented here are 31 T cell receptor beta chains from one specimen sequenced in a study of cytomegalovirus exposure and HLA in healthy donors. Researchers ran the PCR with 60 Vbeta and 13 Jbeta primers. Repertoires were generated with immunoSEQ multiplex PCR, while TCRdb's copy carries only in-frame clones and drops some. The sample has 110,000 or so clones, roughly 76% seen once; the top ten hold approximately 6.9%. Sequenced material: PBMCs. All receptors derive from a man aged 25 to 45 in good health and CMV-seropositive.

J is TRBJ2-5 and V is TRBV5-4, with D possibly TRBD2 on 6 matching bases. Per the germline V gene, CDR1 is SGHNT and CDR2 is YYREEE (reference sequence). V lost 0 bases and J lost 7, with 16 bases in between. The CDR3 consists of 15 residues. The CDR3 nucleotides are TGTGCCAGCAGCTTGGACGAGCCTGCCGGGGGGACCCAGTACTTC. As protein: CASSLDEPAGGTQYF. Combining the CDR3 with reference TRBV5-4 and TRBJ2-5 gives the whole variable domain ETGVTQSPTHLIKTRGQQVTLRCSSQSGHNTVSWYQQALGQGPQFIFQYYREEENGRGNFPPRFSGLQFPNYSSELNVNALELDDSALYLCASSLDEPAGGTQYFGPGTRLLVL.

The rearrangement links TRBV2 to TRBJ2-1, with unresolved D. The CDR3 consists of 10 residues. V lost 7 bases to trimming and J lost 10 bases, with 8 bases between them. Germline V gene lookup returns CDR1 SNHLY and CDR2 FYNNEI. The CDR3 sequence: CASKVGEQFF. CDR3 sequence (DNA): TGTGCCAGCAAGGTGGGCGAGCAGTTCTTC.

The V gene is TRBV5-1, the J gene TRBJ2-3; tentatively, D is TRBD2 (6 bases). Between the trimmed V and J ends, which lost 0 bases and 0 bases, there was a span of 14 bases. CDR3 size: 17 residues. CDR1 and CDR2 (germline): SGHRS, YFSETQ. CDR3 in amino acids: CASSLARGGESTDTQYF. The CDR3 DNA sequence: TGCGCCAGCAGCTTGGCTCGGGGAGGAGAGAGCACAGATACGCAGTATTTT.

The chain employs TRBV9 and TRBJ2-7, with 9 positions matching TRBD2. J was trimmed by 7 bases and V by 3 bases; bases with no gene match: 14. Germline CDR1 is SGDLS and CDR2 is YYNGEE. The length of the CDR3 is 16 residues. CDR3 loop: CASSATALAGTFEQYF. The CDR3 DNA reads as TGTGCCAGCAGCGCCACCGCGCTAGCGGGGACCTTTGAGCAGTACTTC.

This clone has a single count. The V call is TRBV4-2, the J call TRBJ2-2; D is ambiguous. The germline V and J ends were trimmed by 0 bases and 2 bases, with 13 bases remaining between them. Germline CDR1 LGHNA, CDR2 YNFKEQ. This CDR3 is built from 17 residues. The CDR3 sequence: CASSQDHRGFNTGELFF. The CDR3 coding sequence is TGTGCCAGCAGCCAAGATCATCGCGGCTTTAACACCGGGGAGCTGTTTTTT.

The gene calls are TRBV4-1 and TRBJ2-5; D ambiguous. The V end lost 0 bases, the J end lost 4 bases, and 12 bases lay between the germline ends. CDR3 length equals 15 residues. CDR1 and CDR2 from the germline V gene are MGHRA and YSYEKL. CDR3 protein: CASSQDPVVRETQYF. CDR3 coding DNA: TGCGCCAGCAGCCAAGATCCGGTGGTTCGAGAGACCCAGTACTTC.

DNA of the CDR3: TGTGCCATCAGTGATGCCGGTCAAGAGACCCAGTACTTC. Its protein product is CAISDAGQETQYF. This chain links TRBV10-3 with TRBJ2-5; D remains ambiguous. V was shortened by 3 bases and J by 2 bases, with 7 bases between the two germline ends. The germline V gene has CDR1 ENHRY and CDR2 SYGVKD. This CDR3 contains 13 residues.

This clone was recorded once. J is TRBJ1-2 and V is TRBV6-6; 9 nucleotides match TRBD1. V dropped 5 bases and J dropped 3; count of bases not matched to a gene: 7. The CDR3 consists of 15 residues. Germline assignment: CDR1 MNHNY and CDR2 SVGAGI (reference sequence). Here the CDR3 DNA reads TGTGCCAGCAGTCCCGACAGGGGGACCTACTATGGCTACACCTTC. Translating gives CASSPDRGTYYGYTF.

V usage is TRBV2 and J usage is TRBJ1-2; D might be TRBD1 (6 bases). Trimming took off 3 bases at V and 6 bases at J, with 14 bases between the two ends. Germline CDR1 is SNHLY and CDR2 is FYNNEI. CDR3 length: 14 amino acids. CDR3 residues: CASSDTGYGDGYTF. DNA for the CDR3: TGTGCCAGCAGTGACACAGGGTACGGGGATGGCTACACCTTC.

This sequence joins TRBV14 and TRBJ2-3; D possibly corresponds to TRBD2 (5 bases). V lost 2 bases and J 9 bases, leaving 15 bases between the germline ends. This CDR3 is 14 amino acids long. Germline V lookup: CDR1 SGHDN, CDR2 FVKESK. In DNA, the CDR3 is TGTGCCAGCAGCCAACGTCAGAAGGAGGTGACGCAGTATTTT. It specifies CASSQRQKEVTQYF. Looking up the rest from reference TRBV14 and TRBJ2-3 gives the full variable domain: EAGVTQFPSHSVIEKGQTVTLRCDPISGHDNLYWYRRVMGKEIKFLLHFVKESKQDESGMPNNRFLAERTGGTYSTLKVQPAELEDSGVYFCASSQRQKEVTQYFGPGTRLTVL.

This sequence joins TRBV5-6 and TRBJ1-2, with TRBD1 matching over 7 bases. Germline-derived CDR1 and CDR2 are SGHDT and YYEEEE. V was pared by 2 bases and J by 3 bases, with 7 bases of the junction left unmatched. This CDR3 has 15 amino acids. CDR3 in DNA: TGTGCCAGCAGCTTCGGACAGGAGGTTCACTATGGCTACACCTTC. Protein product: CASSFGQEVHYGYTF.

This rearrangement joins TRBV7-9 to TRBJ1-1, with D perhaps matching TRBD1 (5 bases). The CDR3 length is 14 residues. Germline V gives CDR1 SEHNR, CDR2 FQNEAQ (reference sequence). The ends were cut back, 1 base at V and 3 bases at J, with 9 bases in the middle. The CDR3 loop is CASSLVAGDTEAFF. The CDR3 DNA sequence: TGTGCCAGCAGCTTAGTCGCGGGGGACACTGAAGCTTTCTTT.

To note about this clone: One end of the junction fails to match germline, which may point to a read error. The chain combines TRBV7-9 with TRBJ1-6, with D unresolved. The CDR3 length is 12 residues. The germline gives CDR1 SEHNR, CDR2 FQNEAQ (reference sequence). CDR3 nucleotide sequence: TGTTCCAGTCGTTTAGATAATTCACCCCTCCACTTT. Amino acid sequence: CSSRLDNSPLHF.

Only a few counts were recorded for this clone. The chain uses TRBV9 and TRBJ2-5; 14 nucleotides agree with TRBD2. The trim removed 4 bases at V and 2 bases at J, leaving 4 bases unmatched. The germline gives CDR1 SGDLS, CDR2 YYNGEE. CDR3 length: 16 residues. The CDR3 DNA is TGTGCCAGCAGCCAGGGACTAGCGGGGGTTCAAGAGACCCAGTACTTC. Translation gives CASSQGLAGVQETQYF.

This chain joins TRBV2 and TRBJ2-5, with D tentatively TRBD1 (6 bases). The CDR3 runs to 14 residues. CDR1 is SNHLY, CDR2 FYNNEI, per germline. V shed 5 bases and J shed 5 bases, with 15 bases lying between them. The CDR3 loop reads CASSPGLRGETQYF. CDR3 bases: TGTGCCAGCAGTCCGGGCTTGAGGGGGGAGACCCAGTACTTC.

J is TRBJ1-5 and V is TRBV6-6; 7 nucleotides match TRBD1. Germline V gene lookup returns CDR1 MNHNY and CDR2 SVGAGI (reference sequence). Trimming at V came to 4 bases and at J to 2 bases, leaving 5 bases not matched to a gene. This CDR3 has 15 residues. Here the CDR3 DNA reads TGTGCCAGCAGTTCCGGGACAGTGGGCAATCAGCCCCAGCATTTT. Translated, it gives CASSSGTVGNQPQHF.

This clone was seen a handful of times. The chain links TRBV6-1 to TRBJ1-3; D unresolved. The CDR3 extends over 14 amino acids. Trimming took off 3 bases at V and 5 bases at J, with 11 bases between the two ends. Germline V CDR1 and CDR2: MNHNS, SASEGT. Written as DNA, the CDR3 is TGTGCCAGCAGTGACCGGGGTCTCAGAAACACCATATATTTT. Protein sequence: CASSDRGLRNTIYF.

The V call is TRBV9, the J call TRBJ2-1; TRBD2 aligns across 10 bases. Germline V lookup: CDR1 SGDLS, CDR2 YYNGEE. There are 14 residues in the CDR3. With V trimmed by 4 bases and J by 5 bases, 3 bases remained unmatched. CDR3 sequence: CASSRTSGNNEQFF. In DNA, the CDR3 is TGTGCCAGCAGCCGGACTAGCGGCAACAATGAGCAGTTCTTC.

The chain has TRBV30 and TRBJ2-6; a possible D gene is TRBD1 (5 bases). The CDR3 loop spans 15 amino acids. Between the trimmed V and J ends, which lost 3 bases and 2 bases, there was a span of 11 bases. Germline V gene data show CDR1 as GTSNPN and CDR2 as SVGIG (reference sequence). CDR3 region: CAWRTAGTGANVLTF. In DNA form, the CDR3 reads TGTGCCTGGAGAACCGCAGGGACTGGGGCCAACGTCCTGACTTTC.

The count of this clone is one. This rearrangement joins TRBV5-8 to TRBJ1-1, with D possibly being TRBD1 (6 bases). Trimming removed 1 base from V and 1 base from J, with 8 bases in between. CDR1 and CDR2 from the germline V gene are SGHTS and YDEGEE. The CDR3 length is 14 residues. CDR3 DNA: TGTGCCAGCAGCTTGAGGGGACAGAACACTGAAGCTTTCTTT. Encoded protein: CASSLRGQNTEAFF.

The CDR3 here is CASSQGQDSEQFF. DNA for the CDR3: TGCGCCAGCAGCCAGGGACAGGACAGTGAGCAGTTCTTC. V gene TRBV4-1 combines with J gene TRBJ2-1; 8 bases match TRBD1. The germline V gene encodes CDR1 MGHRA and CDR2 YSYEKL. V was pared by 3 bases and J by 9 bases, with 4 bases of the junction left unmatched. CDR3 length equals 13 residues.

The CDR3 here is CASRDSYEQYF. CDR3 in DNA: TGTGCCAGCAGGGACAGCTACGAGCAGTACTTC. The chain employs TRBV27 and TRBJ2-7; D may be TRBD1 (6 bases). Trimming pared 6 bases from V and 3 bases from J, leaving 6 bases between. Germline values: CDR1 MNHEY, CDR2 SMNVEV (reference sequence). The CDR3 is made up of 11 amino acids.

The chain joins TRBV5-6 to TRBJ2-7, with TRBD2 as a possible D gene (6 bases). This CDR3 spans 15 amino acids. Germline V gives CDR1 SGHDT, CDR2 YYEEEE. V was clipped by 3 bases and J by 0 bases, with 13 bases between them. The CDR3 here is CASSSLGGTSYEQYF. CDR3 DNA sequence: TGTGCCAGCAGCTCTCTCGGGGGTACCTCCTACGAGCAGTACTTC.

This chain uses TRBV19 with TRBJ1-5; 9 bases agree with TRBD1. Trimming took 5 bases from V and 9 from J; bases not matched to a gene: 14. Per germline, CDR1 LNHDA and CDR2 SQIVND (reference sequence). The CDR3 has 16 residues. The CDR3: CASSAFSGTGYWPQHF. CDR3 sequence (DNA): TGTGCCAGTAGTGCCTTCTCCGGGACAGGGTATTGGCCCCAGCATTTT.

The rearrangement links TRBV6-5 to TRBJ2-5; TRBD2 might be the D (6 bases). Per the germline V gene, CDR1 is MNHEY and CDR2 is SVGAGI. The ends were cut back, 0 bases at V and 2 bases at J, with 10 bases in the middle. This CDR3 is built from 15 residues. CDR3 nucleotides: TGTGCCAGCAGTTACTCTGGAGGGAGGCAAGAGACCCAGTACTTC. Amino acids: CASSYSGGRQETQYF.

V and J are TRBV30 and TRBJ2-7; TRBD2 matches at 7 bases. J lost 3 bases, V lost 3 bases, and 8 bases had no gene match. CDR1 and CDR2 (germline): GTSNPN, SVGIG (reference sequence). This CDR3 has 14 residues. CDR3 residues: CAWRAGNLNYEQYF. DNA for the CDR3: TGTGCCTGGAGAGCGGGGAATTTAAACTACGAGCAGTACTTC.

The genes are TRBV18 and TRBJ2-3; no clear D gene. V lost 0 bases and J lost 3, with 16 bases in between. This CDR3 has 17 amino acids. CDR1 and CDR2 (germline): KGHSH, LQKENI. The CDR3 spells CASSPPFGLTGTDTQYF. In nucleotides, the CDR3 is TGTGCCAGCTCACCACCTTTTGGGCTCACTGGGACAGATACGCAGTATTTT. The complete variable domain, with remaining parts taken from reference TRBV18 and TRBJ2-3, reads NAGVMQNPRHLVRRRGQEARLRCSPMKGHSHVYWYRQLPEEGLKFMVYLQKENIIDESGMPKERFSAEFPKEGPSILRIQQVVRGDSAAYFCASSPPFGLTGTDTQYFGPGTRLTVL.

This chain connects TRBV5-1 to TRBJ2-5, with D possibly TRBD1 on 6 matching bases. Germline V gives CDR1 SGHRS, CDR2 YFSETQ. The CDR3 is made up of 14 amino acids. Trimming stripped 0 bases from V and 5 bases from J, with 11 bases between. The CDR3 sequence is CASSLAGERETQYF. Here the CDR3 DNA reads TGCGCCAGCAGCTTGGCAGGGGAGAGGGAGACCCAGTACTTC.

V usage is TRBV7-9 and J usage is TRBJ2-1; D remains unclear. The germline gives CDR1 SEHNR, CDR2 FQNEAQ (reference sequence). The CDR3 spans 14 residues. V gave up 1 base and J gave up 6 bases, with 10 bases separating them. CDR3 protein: CASSLDLAGNEQFF. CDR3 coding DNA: TGTGCCAGCAGCTTAGATTTGGCTGGCAATGAGCAGTTCTTC.

The CDR3 region has the DNA TGCGCCAGCAGCTTGGACATCGAGAACACTGAAGCTTTCTTT. It translates to CASSLDIENTEAFF. The gene calls are TRBV5-1 and TRBJ1-1; D gene ambiguous. Trimming removed 0 bases from V and 1 base from J, with 7 bases in between. Germline V gene lookup returns CDR1 SGHRS and CDR2 YFSETQ. The CDR3 consists of 14 residues.

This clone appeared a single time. The CDR3: CASSSRDRDYGYTF. Here the CDR3 DNA reads TGTGCCAGCAGCTCTCGGGACAGGGACTATGGCTACACCTTC. The chain links TRBV7-8 to TRBJ1-2; 9 bases are a match to TRBD1. The CDR3 spans 14 residues. Germline V gives CDR1 SGHVS, CDR2 FQNEAQ. Trimming removed 4 bases from V and 3 bases from J; junction bases left unmatched: 3.